Below are 24 T cell receptor beta chains sequenced from a single sample in a study of blood T cells in healthy people across ages (dated by TCRdb to the mid-2010s). The library was built by means of 5' RACE. This sample was sequenced with an Illumina HiSeq 2500. The second PCR ran for roughly 6 to 11 cycles and used a J-beta primer mix along with a sample-barcoded 5' primer. Using fastp at Q25 and MiXCR, TCRdb reprocessed the public reads and kept productive beta chains. A single entry per CDR3 protein holds the most common genes and DNA from its merged rows. For this sample the table gives roughly 2 million distinct CDR3 sequences, of which 49% were detected only once. The leading ten clones occupy roughly 2.1% of the sample. Material: blood. The receptors originated from a woman aged 35 to 49 in good health.

Notes on this clonotype: Possible read error: a much larger clone is one base away. The gene calls are TRBV27 and TRBJ2-5; 12 positions agree with TRBD2. The CDR3 covers 14 residues. The J segment lost 3 bases and the V segment lost 7 bases, leaving 3 bases of the junction unmatched. Germline V gives CDR1 MNHEY, CDR2 SMNVEV (reference sequence). This CDR3 is CASNRLAGEETQYF. As DNA, the CDR3 is TGTGCCAGCAATAGACTAGCGGGGGAAGAGACCCAGTACTTC.

V and J are TRBV28 and TRBJ2-7; possibly TRBD1 for D (7 bases). This CDR3 region has 14 residues. The V end lost 8 bases, the J end lost 2 bases, and 16 bases lay between the germline ends. CDR1 and CDR2 (germline): MDHEN, SYDVKM. The CDR3 nucleotides read TGTGCCAGCGGGGGGACAGTGGCAACCTACGAGCAGTACTTC. As protein: CASGGTVATYEQYF.

Only a few counts were recorded for this clonotype. V gene TRBV4-3 combines with J gene TRBJ1-4, with unresolved D. The V and J ends lost 0 bases and 2 bases respectively, with 7 bases between them. The CDR3 contains 15 residues. CDR1 is LGHNA, CDR2 YSLEER, per germline. The CDR3 loop is CASSQDGPTNEKLFF. For the CDR3, the DNA is TGCGCCAGCAGCCAAGATGGTCCGACTAATGAAAAACTGTTTTTT.

This clonotype was detected only a few times. This sequence joins TRBV20-1 and TRBJ2-3; unclear D gene. This CDR3 has 11 amino acids. The V end lost 6 bases, the J end lost 4 bases, and 8 bases lay between the germline ends. From germline, CDR1 is DFQATT and CDR2 SNEGSKA (reference sequence). CDR3 bases: TGCAGTGCCGGATACGCAGATACGCAGTATTTT. It is translated as CSAGYADTQYF.

V is TRBV5-1 and J is TRBJ1-4; D uncertain. V was shortened by 4 bases and J by 8 bases, with 18 bases between the two germline ends. The germline CDR1 and CDR2 sequences are SGHRS and YFSETQ. The CDR3 consists of 15 residues. The DNA of the CDR3 is TGCGCCAGCAGCCCAGAATGGGGTTTGGACGAAAAACTGTTTTTT. It is translated as CASSPEWGLDEKLFF.

The chain recombines TRBV12-3 or TRBV12-4 with TRBJ2-3; D might be TRBD1 (6 bases). V lost 6 bases and J 2 bases, leaving 15 bases between the germline ends. CDR3 size: 15 residues. As DNA, the CDR3 is TGTGCCAGCAGGCGACAGGCGACGTCCACAGATACGCAGTATTTT. The encoded protein is CASRRQATSTDTQYF.

In this sample, this clonotype turned up a few times. V gene TRBV7-9 combines with J gene TRBJ2-1; 11 bases match TRBD2. The germline CDR1 and CDR2 sequences are SEHNR and FQNEAQ (reference sequence). The CDR3 runs to 16 residues. After removal of 5 bases from V and 5 bases from J, the junction contained 8 bases not matched to a gene. The CDR3 sequence is CASSVSGGAGNNEQFF. The DNA of the CDR3 is TGTGCCAGCAGCGTTAGCGGGGGGGCCGGGAACAATGAGCAGTTCTTC.

This clonotype was picked up a small number of times. The chain is built from TRBV28 and TRBJ2-2; D is ambiguous. CDR1 MDHEN and CDR2 SYDVKM come from the germline V gene. The CDR3 covers 13 residues. V was clipped by 8 bases and J by 1 base, with 8 bases between them. The CDR3 loop reads CASPSGNTGELFF. In DNA form, the CDR3 reads TGTGCCAGCCCTTCCGGGAACACCGGGGAGCTGTTTTTT. Based on the CDR3 plus reference TRBV28 and TRBJ2-2, the full variable domain is DVKVTQSSRYLVKRTGEKVFLECVQDMDHENMFWYRQDPGLGLRLIYFSYDVKMKEKGDIPEGYSVSREKKERFSLILESASTNQTSMYLCASPSGNTGELFFGEGSRLTVL.

This clonotype was recorded a few times. The chain joins TRBV12-3 or TRBV12-4 to TRBJ1-2; D is uncertain. V shed 3 bases and J shed 5 bases, with 13 bases lying between them. This CDR3 region has 14 residues. The CDR3 here is CASSFLSGLYGYTF. The DNA for the CDR3 is TGTGCCAGCAGTTTTCTGAGTGGGCTTTATGGCTACACCTTC.

Comment on this clonotype: Relative to the germline gene, one junction end is altered; a read error may explain this. CDR3 coding DNA: TGCGCCAGCAGCCACCTTATTACAGTGAACACTGACGCTTTCTTT. Amino acids: CASSHLITVNTDAFF. The rearrangement uses TRBV4-1 and TRBJ1-1; D unresolved. Looked up from germline, CDR1 is MGHRA and CDR2 is YSYEKL. This CDR3 region has 15 residues.

The V call is TRBV6-5, the J call TRBJ2-1; TRBD2 is a possible D gene (5 bases). The germline V gene encodes CDR1 MNHEY and CDR2 SVGAGI. V lost 4 bases and J 10 bases, leaving 11 bases between the germline ends. The CDR3 is made up of 12 amino acids. Here the CDR3 reads CASSSEGREQFF. The CDR3 nucleotides are TGTGCCAGCAGTTCAGAGGGCCGGGAGCAGTTCTTC.

The CDR3 region has the DNA TGTGCCAGCAGCTTAGTGGGGACTAGGTCTGTTCTAGCCAAAAACATTCAGTACTTC. It encodes CASSLVGTRSVLAKNIQYF. The genes are TRBV7-9 and TRBJ2-4; 8 nucleotides line up with TRBD2. Germline CDR1 SEHNR, CDR2 FQNEAQ (reference sequence). The length of the CDR3 is 19 residues. Trimming at V came to 1 base and at J to 0 bases, leaving 11 bases not matched to a gene.

V gene TRBV2 combines with J gene TRBJ2-1; TRBD1 aligns across 9 bases. This CDR3 contains 15 residues. CDR1 SNHLY and CDR2 FYNNEI come from the germline V gene. V dropped 6 bases and J dropped 8; count of bases not matched to a gene: 11. Here the CDR3 reads CASRGGQGDYYEQFF. The CDR3 DNA follows: TGTGCCAGCAGAGGGGGACAGGGAGATTACTATGAGCAGTTCTTC.

This chain links TRBV6-2 or TRBV6-3 with TRBJ2-4; D remains ambiguous. V dropped 5 bases and J dropped 13 bases, with 21 bases sitting between them. The CDR3 covers 14 residues. CDR1 is MNHEY, CDR2 SVGEGT, per germline. The CDR3 coding sequence is TGTGCCAGCAGTCCGCCCCCAAGTCCGAGAGAGCAGTACTTC. Translating it yields CASSPPPSPREQYF.

Points on this clonotype: The junction departs from germline at one end; a sequencing error may be responsible. CDR3 residues: CASGLARALNTEAFF. The CDR3 nucleotides are TGTGCCAGCGGCTTAGCACGTGCGCTGAACACTGAAGCTTTCTTT. This chain connects TRBV7-2 to TRBJ1-1, with D uncertain. Germline CDR1 and CDR2: SGHTA and FQGNSA. This CDR3 has 15 residues.

The chain carries TRBV28 and TRBJ2-1; TRBD1 matches 9 bases. This CDR3 comprises 13 residues. Germline trimming cut 10 bases from V and 6 bases from J; bases unmatched to any gene: 7. Germline CDR1 and CDR2: MDHEN and SYDVKM. Here the CDR3 reads CATTGGHGNEQFF. The CDR3 nucleotides are TGTGCCACTACAGGGGGCCACGGCAATGAGCAGTTCTTC.

This sequence joins TRBV5-1 and TRBJ2-1; TRBD1 agrees at 8 bases. Germline V gene lookup returns CDR1 SGHRS and CDR2 YFSETQ. Unmatched junction bases numbered 9, after V lost 0 bases and J lost 10 bases. The CDR3 length is 15 residues. CDR3 residues: CASSLAVGQADEQFF. CDR3 DNA sequence: TGCGCCAGCAGCTTGGCCGTGGGACAGGCGGACGAGCAGTTCTTC.

In this sample, this clonotype turned up a few times. The V and J genes are TRBV5-1 and TRBJ2-1, with TRBD2 matching 8 bases. The CDR3 covers 15 residues. Germline CDR1 is SGHRS and CDR2 is YFSETQ. The V segment lost 4 bases and the J segment 7 bases; nucleotides outside the gene matches: 10. CDR3: CASSPRSGGQNEQFF. Written as DNA, the CDR3 is TGCGCCAGCAGCCCCCGGTCGGGGGGGCAAAATGAGCAGTTCTTC.

The sample holds one count of this clonotype. A read error is possible here, since a much larger clone lies one base away. The V gene is TRBV29-1, the J gene TRBJ2-1; D not resolved. With 1 base removed from V and 10 bases from J, the gap between germline ends came to 17 bases. This CDR3 is 14 amino acids long. Germline loops: CDR1 SQVTM, CDR2 ANQGSEA. CDR3: CSVEVPAGSYEQFF. CDR3 DNA: TGCAGCGTTGAAGTACCGGCAGGCTCCTACGAGCAGTTCTTC.

V is TRBV20-1 and J is TRBJ2-1, with D perhaps being TRBD1 or TRBD2 (5 bases each). Trimming shortened V by 7 bases and J by 3 bases, and 19 bases separated the two germline ends. CDR1 is DFQATT and CDR2 is SNEGSKA in the germline V gene (reference sequence). This CDR3 region has 15 residues. In nucleotides, the CDR3 is TGCAGTGGCACGCACGGGGCTAACCGCTACAATGAGCAGTTCTTC. Translation: CSGTHGANRYNEQFF.

The chain couples TRBV11-1 to TRBJ2-3; no firm D call. Deletions cut 5 bases from V and 5 bases from J, with 8 bases between. Per germline, CDR1 SGHAT and CDR2 FQDESV (reference sequence). The CDR3 is 12 residues long. CDR3 in amino acids: CASSLQEDTQYF. Here the CDR3 DNA reads TGTGCCAGCAGCCTCCAAGAAGATACGCAGTATTTT.

V is TRBV6-2 or TRBV6-3 and J is TRBJ2-3; 9 bases map to TRBD2. This CDR3 is built from 15 residues. CDR1 is MNHEY, CDR2 SVGEGT, per germline. The junction had 5 bases not matched to a gene; V was cut back by 6 bases and J by 1 base. CDR3 DNA: TGTGCCAGCAGACCTAGCGGGGTCCGCACAGATACGCAGTATTTT. Its translation: CASRPSGVRTDTQYF.

This clonotype was seen only a few times. This rearrangement joins TRBV4-1 to TRBJ1-2; 7 nucleotides line up with TRBD1. The CDR3 consists of 14 residues. Germline CDR1 is MGHRA and CDR2 is YSYEKL. V dropped 1 base and J dropped 4; count of bases not matched to a gene: 3. This CDR3 reads CASSQVTGIYGYTF. The CDR3 DNA sequence: TGCGCCAGCAGCCAAGTGACAGGGATCTATGGCTACACCTTC.

This clonotype was detected once. This rearrangement joins TRBV9 to TRBJ2-5; 8 bases match TRBD2. The CDR3 has 16 amino acids. The ends lost 3 bases at V and 11 bases at J; junction bases unmatched: 18. Germline-derived CDR1 and CDR2 are SGDLS and YYNGEE. The CDR3 DNA follows: TGTGCCAGCAGCGCTTCCCGGGGGGGGAATACTGGGGAGCAGTACTTC. It codes for CASSASRGGNTGEQYF.